Listed here are 31 T cell receptor beta chains from one sample, sequenced in a study of blood T cell repertoires in COVID-19. Clones were sequenced by immunoSEQ multiplex PCR, and TCRdb holds only the in-frame ones, with some missing. The table lists just under 90,000 clones, 55% to 75% of them singletons. Input material: peripheral blood. The receptors derive from an elderly woman with acute or convalescent COVID-19.

This clone was counted at least ten times. The chain combines TRBV7-2 with TRBJ2-7, with D possibly TRBD1 on 7 matching bases. The CDR3 is made up of 15 amino acids. The V gene lost 5 bases and the J gene lost 0 bases, with 14 bases spanning the gap. The germline V gene has CDR1 SGHTA and CDR2 FQGNSA. The DNA for the CDR3 is TGTGCCAGCAGCCCCAGGGGGGAAAGCTCCTACGAGCAGTACTTC. It specifies CASSPRGESSYEQYF. Filled out from reference TRBV7-2 and TRBJ2-7, the complete variable domain reads GAGVSQSPSNKVTEKGKDVELRCDPISGHTALYWYRQSLGQGLEFLIYFQGNSAPDKSGLPSDRFSAERTGGSVSTLTIQRTQQEDSAVYLCASSPRGESSYEQYFGPGTRLTVT.

This chain joins TRBV2 and TRBJ2-2; a weak D match, TRBD1 (5 bases). Germline loops: CDR1 SNHLY, CDR2 FYNNEI. V lost 4 bases to trimming and J lost 7 bases, with 13 bases between them. The CDR3 contains 14 residues. The CDR3 DNA sequence: TGTGCCAGCAGTGCCCAGGGTAGGGACGGGGAGCTGTTTTTT. Encoded protein: CASSAQGRDGELFF.

The chain employs TRBV21-1 and TRBJ2-1; the tabulated D call, TRBD1, remains unverified against the DNA. TRBV21-1 constitutes a pseudogene. There are 14 residues in the CDR3. CDR3 sequence (DNA): TGTGCCAGCAACGGACAGGGTTCCTACAATGAGCAGTTCTTC. Translation gives CASNGQGSYNEQFF.

For this clone: The junction departs from germline at one end; a sequencing error may be responsible. The chain couples TRBV3-1 (or the pseudogene TRBV3-2) to TRBJ2-1; TRBD2 agrees at 9 bases. Per the germline V gene, CDR1 is LGHDT and CDR2 is YNNKEL (reference sequence). The CDR3 runs 17 residues. Written as DNA, the CDR3 is TGTGCCAGCAGCCAAGACAGTCAGGGTAGCGGGGGCGGAAGCGCGGTCTTC. Its translation is CASSQDSQGSGGGSAVF.

This chain joins TRBV24-1 and TRBJ2-3; 8 nucleotides agree with TRBD1. J lost 1 base, V lost 7 bases, and 6 bases had no gene match. The germline V gene has CDR1 KGHDR and CDR2 SFDVKD. CDR3 length: 15 amino acids. DNA of the CDR3: TGTGCCACCAGCCTAGGACAGGGACGCACAGATACGCAGTATTTT. This gives the protein CATSLGQGRTDTQYF.

The rearrangement links TRBV21-1 to TRBJ2-5; TRBD1 is the table's D call and was not checked against the DNA. TRBV21-1 counts as a pseudogene. This CDR3 region has 15 residues. The CDR3 DNA sequence: TGTGCCAGCAGCAAAGCCAAAGGGGATGGGGAGACCCAGTACTTC. Protein product: CASSKAKGDGETQYF.

The chain links TRBV11-2 to TRBJ2-3, with a possible D match to TRBD2 (7 bases). CDR3 length: 15 amino acids. Between the trimmed V and J ends, which lost 5 bases and 3 bases, there was a span of 15 bases. The germline CDR1 and CDR2 sequences are SGHAT and FQNNGV. Written as DNA, the CDR3 is TGTGCCAGCAGCCAATCGGGGGGCCGAACAGATACGCAGTATTTT. Protein sequence: CASSQSGGRTDTQYF.

The sample holds a few counts of this clone. The chain recombines TRBV4-2 with TRBJ2-7, with 15 bases identical to TRBD2. From germline, CDR1 is LGHNA and CDR2 YNFKEQ. V gave up 6 bases and J gave up 4 bases; unmatched junction bases: 19. This CDR3 is built from 20 residues. This CDR3 reads CASSRTGLAGGPRVKYEQYF. CDR3 sequence (DNA): TGTGCCAGCAGTCGCACCGGACTAGCGGGGGGGCCAAGAGTTAAGTACGAGCAGTACTTC.

This chain joins TRBV5-5 and TRBJ1-2; TRBD1 matches 7 bases. CDR1 is SGHKS, CDR2 YYEKEE, per germline (reference sequence). This CDR3 contains 15 residues. The trim removed 5 bases at V and 2 bases at J, leaving 9 bases unmatched. Here the CDR3 DNA reads TGTGCCAGCAGTTGGAGACAGGGCCCAAACTATGGCTACACCTTC. Protein product: CASSWRQGPNYGYTF.

V and J are TRBV19 and TRBJ1-2; D is possibly TRBD1 (5 bases). The V end lost 0 bases, the J end lost 4 bases, and 12 bases lay between the germline ends. The CDR3 extends over 15 amino acids. CDR1 LNHDA and CDR2 SQIVND come from the germline V gene (reference sequence). The chain's CDR3 is CASSIDRLGVYGYTF. For the CDR3, the DNA is TGTGCCAGTAGTATAGATCGGTTAGGGGTCTATGGCTACACCTTC.

This rearrangement joins TRBV2 to TRBJ1-1, with a weak D call TRBD1 (5 bases). Trimming shortened V by 8 bases and J by 3 bases, and 7 bases separated the two germline ends. The germline CDR1 and CDR2 sequences are SNHLY and FYNNEI. The CDR3 loop spans 11 amino acids. The CDR3 sequence: CASPRDTEAFF. As DNA, the CDR3 is TGTGCCAGCCCCAGGGACACTGAAGCTTTCTTT.

This clone was observed a few times. The chain joins TRBV12-3 or TRBV12-4 to TRBJ1-1, with 7 bases that match TRBD1. The CDR3 is made up of 12 amino acids. V was pared by 7 bases and J by 5 bases, with 4 bases of the junction left unmatched. The CDR3 DNA sequence: TGTGCCAGCACCAGGGGGAGGACTGAAGCTTTCTTT. It translates to CASTRGRTEAFF.

This chain links TRBV19 with TRBJ1-4; the match to TRBD1 covers 7 bases. This CDR3 comprises 14 residues. The V gene end was trimmed by 5 bases and the J gene end by 8 bases; junction bases not matched to a gene: 8. Germline CDR1 and CDR2: LNHDA and SQIVND (reference sequence). DNA for the CDR3: TGTGCCAGTAGTTCACAGGGGAATGAGGAAAAACTGTTTTTT. Translated: CASSSQGNEEKLFF.

The chain is built from TRBV5-1 and TRBJ1-5; D is perhaps TRBD1 (6 bases). V was cut by 4 bases and J by 7 bases, with 15 bases left in between. The CDR3 spans 14 residues. From germline, CDR1 is SGHRS and CDR2 YFSETQ. The CDR3 sequence is CASSPDRGNQPQHF. CDR3 nucleotide sequence: TGCGCCAGCAGCCCGGACAGAGGAAACCAGCCCCAGCATTTT.

The chain uses TRBV30 and TRBJ1-2; perhaps TRBD1 as D (6 bases). V gave up 1 base and J gave up 2 bases, with 17 bases separating them. Germline loops: CDR1 GTSNPN, CDR2 SVGIG (reference sequence). CDR3 length: 16 residues. CDR3 coding DNA: TGTGCCTGGAGTGGTTTAATGGACAGAAAAAACTATGGCTACACCTTC. Translating it yields CAWSGLMDRKNYGYTF.

The gene calls are TRBV28 and TRBJ1-2, with 7 bases lining up with TRBD1. V was clipped by 6 bases and J by 4 bases; unmatched bases: 8. The CDR3 runs 14 residues. CDR1 and CDR2 from the germline V gene are MDHEN and SYDVKM. CDR3 residues: CASSPGTAIYGYTF. DNA for the CDR3: TGTGCCAGCAGCCCCGGGACAGCAATCTATGGCTACACCTTC.

V usage is TRBV5-1 and J usage is TRBJ1-3; possible D gene TRBD1, 5 bases. The CDR3 consists of 16 residues. The V gene lost 3 bases and the J gene lost 0 bases, with 13 bases spanning the gap. CDR1 and CDR2 (germline): SGHRS, YFSETQ. The CDR3 here is CASSSTGSDSGNTIYF. CDR3 sequence (DNA): TGCGCCAGCAGCTCTACAGGTAGTGACTCTGGAAACACCATATATTTT.

The rearrangement uses TRBV19 and TRBJ2-1; 8 positions agree with TRBD2. CDR1 and CDR2 (germline): LNHDA, SQIVND (reference sequence). The CDR3 is 13 residues long. The ends lost 5 bases at V and 10 bases at J; junction bases unmatched: 7. The CDR3 bases are TGTGCCAGTAGTCCGTTAGCGGGGAGGGAGCAGTTCTTC. Amino acids: CASSPLAGREQFF. The whole variable domain, filled in from reference TRBV19 and TRBJ2-1, reads DGGITQSPKYLFRKEGQNVTLSCEQNLNHDAMYWYRQDPGQGLRLIYYSQIVNDFQKGDIAEGYSVSREKKESFPLTVTSAQKNPTAFYLCASSPLAGREQFFGPGTRLTVL.

The chain joins TRBV6-8 to TRBJ1-6; TRBD1 matches 9 bases. The V gene end was trimmed by 5 bases and the J gene end by 10 bases; junction bases not matched to a gene: 15. Per the germline V gene, CDR1 is MNHGY and CDR2 is SAAAGT. The length of the CDR3 is 17 residues. CDR3 coding DNA: TGTGCCAGCAGTGATGGGACAGGGCTAAGAGTTAAATCACCCCTCCACTTT. It specifies CASSDGTGLRVKSPLHF.

The chain has TRBV2 and TRBJ1-5; the D is unclear. This CDR3 comprises 16 residues. V lost 2 bases and J 1 base, leaving 12 bases between the germline ends. Germline V CDR1 and CDR2: SNHLY, FYNNEI. CDR3: CASSEMRSPSNQPQHF. CDR3 coding DNA: TGTGCCAGCAGTGAAATGAGGTCCCCCAGCAATCAGCCCCAGCATTTT.

The CDR3 DNA is TGTGCCAGCAGGCAACAGGGACAAACTAACTATGGCTACACCTTC. This sequence encodes CASRQQGQTNYGYTF. This chain connects TRBV7-2 to TRBJ1-2, with D perhaps TRBD1 (6 bases). The germline gives CDR1 SGHTA, CDR2 FQGNSA. The CDR3 is 15 amino acids. Trimming took 6 bases from V and 0 from J, leaving 14 bases between them.

This chain uses TRBV5-4 with TRBJ2-1; TRBD2 matches at 8 bases. The CDR3 has 14 amino acids. The V and J ends lost 3 bases and 6 bases, in that order; junction bases with no gene match: 5. Per the germline V gene, CDR1 is SGHNT and CDR2 is YYREEE (reference sequence). DNA of the CDR3: TGTGCCAGCAGCTCGCCCGGGACTAGCAATGAGCAGTTCTTC. This translates into CASSSPGTSNEQFF. Drawing the rest from reference TRBV5-4 and TRBJ2-1, the complete variable domain is ETGVTQSPTHLIKTRGQQVTLRCSSQSGHNTVSWYQQALGQGPQFIFQYYREEENGRGNFPPRFSGLQFPNYSSELNVNALELDDSALYLCASSSPGTSNEQFFGPGTRLTVL.

This clone occurred once. Written as DNA, the CDR3 is TGTGCCAGCAGTGCCTATTGGAGCCCGAACACTGAAGCTTTCTTT. This codes for CASSAYWSPNTEAFF. The chain carries TRBV6-4 and TRBJ1-1; no clear D. The CDR3 runs to 15 residues. Trimming left V 4 bases short and J 1 base short, with 13 bases between. CDR1 and CDR2 (germline): MRHNA, SNTAGT.

The chain uses TRBV12-5 and TRBJ2-2, with 9 positions matching TRBD1. After removal of 11 bases from V and 6 bases from J, the junction contained 13 bases not matched to a gene. Germline values: CDR1 LGHNT, CDR2 FRNRAP. This CDR3 has 15 amino acids. The CDR3 sequence is CAGSADRGWPGELFF. For the CDR3, the DNA is TGTGCTGGATCCGCGGACAGGGGTTGGCCCGGGGAGCTGTTTTTT.

J is TRBJ2-1 and V is TRBV11-2, with D possibly being TRBD1 (6 bases). CDR3 size: 16 residues. V lost 1 base to trimming and J lost 6 bases, with 16 bases between them. Germline V CDR1 and CDR2: SGHAT, FQNNGV. The CDR3 sequence is CASSLVSRRGPNEQFF. The CDR3 DNA reads as TGTGCCAGCAGCTTAGTTTCACGCAGGGGACCCAATGAGCAGTTCTTC.

The chain is built from TRBV7-8 and TRBJ1-1; no clear D gene. The CDR3 length is 14 residues. CDR1 is SGHVS, CDR2 FQNEAQ, per germline. V dropped 7 bases and J dropped 5 bases, with 17 bases sitting between them. The CDR3 DNA reads as TGTGCCAGCACCCTAAGGGCGGGAGGGACTGAAGCTTTCTTT. Translated, it gives CASTLRAGGTEAFF.

The chain carries TRBV18 and TRBJ2-7; 7 nucleotides line up with TRBD1. CDR3 length: 15 amino acids. CDR1 is KGHSH and CDR2 is LQKENI in the germline V gene. V gave up 1 base and J gave up 3 bases; unmatched junction bases: 6. CDR3 bases: TGTGCCAGCTCACCACTTCCGGGACAGTACTACGAGCAGTACTTC. This encodes CASSPLPGQYYEQYF.

On this clone: At one of its ends the junction is not consistent with the germline gene, which may arise from a read error. The J gene is TRBJ1-6, the V gene TRBV27; no clear D gene. Germline CDR1 reads MNHEY; CDR2 reads SMNVEV (reference sequence). The CDR3 has 15 amino acids. CDR3 nucleotide sequence: TGTGCCAGCAGTCTGGCCGGGTCCTATATTTCACCCCTCCACTTT. Its translation is CASSLAGSYISPLHF.

The V call is TRBV10-1, the J call TRBJ2-5, with 8 bases identical to TRBD2. CDR3 size: 13 residues. After removal of 8 bases from V and 5 bases from J, the junction contained 7 bases not matched to a gene. Germline loops: CDR1 WNHNN, CDR2 SYGVQD (reference sequence). The chain's CDR3 is CASGGTRGETQYF. The CDR3, as DNA: TGCGCCAGCGGGGGGACTAGAGGGGAGACCCAGTACTTC.

This clone was seen a few times. The gene calls are TRBV30 and TRBJ1-2; 7 nucleotides align to TRBD1. V gave up 7 bases and J gave up 0 bases; unmatched junction bases: 2. The CDR3 covers 12 residues. Germline V CDR1 and CDR2: GTSNPN, SVGIG (reference sequence). The CDR3 nucleotides read TGTGCCTTGGACAGGACTAACTATGGCTACACCTTC. This gives the protein CALDRTNYGYTF.

This chain joins TRBV28 and TRBJ2-7, with TRBD1 matching 11 bases. Germline loops: CDR1 MDHEN, CDR2 SYDVKM. The CDR3 has 15 residues. With V trimmed by 6 bases and J by 4 bases, 8 bases remained unmatched. CDR3 amino acids: CASRGRDRGMYEQYF. As DNA, the CDR3 is TGTGCCAGCAGGGGCCGGGACAGGGGGATGTACGAGCAGTACTTC.